This T cell receptor (beta chain) was observed in a study of monozygotic twins with inflammatory bowel disease. Study-level findings and limits: Twin pairs that were concordant did not differ from discordant pairs in repertoire similarity, possibly from limited power. Support for any single strong IBD-associated signal or clonotype was not found.

For this clonotype: What it binds is unknown.

The germline CDR1 and CDR2 sequences are SEHNR and FQNEAQ (reference sequence). The CDR3 has 11 residues. cDNA encoding TCRalpha and TCRbeta underwent two nested PCRs of approximately 16 and 9 cycles, each of which was followed by bead purification. With the 5' RACE reads reprocessed, TCRdb shows one record per CDR3 protein and no DNA. The data show about 210,000 distinct CDR3 sequences, and the top ten clones hold around 1.5%. This sequence originates from a human donor with ulcerative colitis or Crohn's disease, or a healthy co-twin of an affected twin (not recorded which). The sequencing input was blood. The chain links TRBV7-9 to TRBJ2-1; the D gene TCRdb calls, TRBD1, cannot be checked with no DNA. The CDR3 loop reads CASGGYNEQFF.